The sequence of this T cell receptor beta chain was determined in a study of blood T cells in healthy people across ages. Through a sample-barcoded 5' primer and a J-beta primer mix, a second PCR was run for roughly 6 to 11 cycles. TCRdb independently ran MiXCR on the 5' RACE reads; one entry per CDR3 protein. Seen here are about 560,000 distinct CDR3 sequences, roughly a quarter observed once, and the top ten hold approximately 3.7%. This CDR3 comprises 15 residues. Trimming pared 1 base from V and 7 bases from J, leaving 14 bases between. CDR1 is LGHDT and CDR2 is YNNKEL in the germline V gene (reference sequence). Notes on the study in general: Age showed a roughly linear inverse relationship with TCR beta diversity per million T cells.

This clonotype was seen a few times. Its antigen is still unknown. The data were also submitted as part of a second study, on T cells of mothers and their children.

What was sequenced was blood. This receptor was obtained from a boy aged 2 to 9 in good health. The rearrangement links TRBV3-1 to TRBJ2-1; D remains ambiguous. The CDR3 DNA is TGTGCCAGCAGCCAAGGAGTCTGGGTTCTAAATGAGCAGTTCTTC. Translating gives CASSQGVWVLNEQFF.